The clone carrying this TCR beta chain has a count of ten or more. Its specificity is not known. Time point given: persistent/refractory GD, antithyroid drugs over 5 years with positive TRAb. Researchers made the TCR library from RNA that was extracted from PBMCs. Combining iRepertoire HTBI primers with Arm-PCR of CDR3 regions, the authors built TCR beta libraries. TCRdb re-derived calls from the multiplex PCR reads in MiXCR, one entry per CDR3 protein. Among a few hundred thousand distinct CDR3 sequences listed, around a quarter were seen once. This entry is derived from a study of regulatory T cells in long-lasting Graves disease. V dropped 2 bases and J dropped 6 bases, with 10 bases sitting between them. Germline values: CDR1 MNHEY, CDR2 SVGAGI. The CDR3 totals 14 residues. The study, taken as a whole, reports: The persistent group shared 2,741 public clonotypes, more than the 950 to 1,000 shared by new patients. TCR diversity was lower in persistent Graves' patients (versus newly diagnosed ones). Favored usage of TRBV28, TRBJ1-2 and TRBJ2-5 was recorded in persistent disease.

The TCR comes from a female donor with Graves disease. This chain connects TRBV6-5 to TRBJ2-2, with D unclear. The sequencing used peripheral blood mononuclear cells (PBMCs), collected when the disease was refractory, from a patient treated with antithyroid drugs. This chain's CDR3 is CASSYLGLAGELFF. The CDR3 DNA reads TGTGCCAGCAGTTACCTCGGCCTCGCCGGGGAGCTGTTTTTT.